This T cell receptor (beta chain) originates from a study of technical replicates of blood from a handful of donors. V trimming: 0 bases; J trimming: 5 bases; junction bases outside the gene matches: 7. The CDR3 spans 16 residues. Germline CDR1 and CDR2: MGHRA and YSYEKL. The data were produced by immunoSEQ multiplex PCR, yet TCRdb's version contains in-frame clones alone and is incomplete. The data contain about 83,000 clones, approximately 90% of them singletons. Sequencing used T cells isolated from PBMCs. The origin of this receptor is a human donor in good health. V usage is TRBV4-1 and J usage is TRBJ2-3, with 8 bases fitting TRBD1. The CDR3 nucleotides read TGCGCCAGCAGCCAAGAAGAGGGACAGGATGGAGATACGCAGTATTTT. It is translated as CASSQEEGQDGDTQYF.